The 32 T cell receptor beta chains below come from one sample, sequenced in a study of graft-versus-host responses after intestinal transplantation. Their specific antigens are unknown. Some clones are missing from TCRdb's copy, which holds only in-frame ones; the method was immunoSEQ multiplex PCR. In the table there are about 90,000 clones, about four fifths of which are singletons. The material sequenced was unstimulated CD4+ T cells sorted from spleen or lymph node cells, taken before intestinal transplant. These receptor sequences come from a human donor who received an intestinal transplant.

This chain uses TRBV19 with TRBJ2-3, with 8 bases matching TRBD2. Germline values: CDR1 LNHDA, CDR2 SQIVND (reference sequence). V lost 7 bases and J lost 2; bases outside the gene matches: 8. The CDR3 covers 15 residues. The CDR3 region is CASTDPGGATDTQYF. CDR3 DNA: TGTGCCAGTACCGATCCCGGGGGGGCCACAGATACGCAGTATTTT.

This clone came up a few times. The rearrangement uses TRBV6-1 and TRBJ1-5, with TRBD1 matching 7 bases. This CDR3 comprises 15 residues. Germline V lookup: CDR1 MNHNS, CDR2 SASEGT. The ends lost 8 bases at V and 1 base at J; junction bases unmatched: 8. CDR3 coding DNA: TGTGCCAGCGACCCACAGGGGAGGAGCAATCAGCCCCAGCATTTT. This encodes CASDPQGRSNQPQHF.

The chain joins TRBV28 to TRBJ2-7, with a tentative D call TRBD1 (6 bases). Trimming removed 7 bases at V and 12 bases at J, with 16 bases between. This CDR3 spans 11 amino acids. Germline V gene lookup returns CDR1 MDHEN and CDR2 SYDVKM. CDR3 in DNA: TGTGCCAGCATTCAACAGGGCACGACGTACTTC. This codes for CASIQQGTTYF.

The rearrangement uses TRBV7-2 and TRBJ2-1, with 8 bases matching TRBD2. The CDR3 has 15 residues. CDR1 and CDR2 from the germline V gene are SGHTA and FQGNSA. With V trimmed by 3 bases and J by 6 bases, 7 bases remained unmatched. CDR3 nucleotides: TGTGCCAGCAGCTTGATGGGACTAGGCTTCAATGAGCAGTTCTTC. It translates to CASSLMGLGFNEQFF.

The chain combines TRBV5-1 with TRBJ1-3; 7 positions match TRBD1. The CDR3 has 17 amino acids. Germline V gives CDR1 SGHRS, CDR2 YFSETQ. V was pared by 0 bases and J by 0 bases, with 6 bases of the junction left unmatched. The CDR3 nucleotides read TGCGCCAGCAGCTTGGGGGAAGGGGGCCTCTCTGGAAACACCATATATTTT. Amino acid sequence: CASSLGEGGLSGNTIYF.

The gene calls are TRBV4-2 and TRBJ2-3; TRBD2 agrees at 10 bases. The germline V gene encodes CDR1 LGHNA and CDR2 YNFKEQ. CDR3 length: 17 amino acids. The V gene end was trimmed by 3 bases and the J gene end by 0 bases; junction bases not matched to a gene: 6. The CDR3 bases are TGTGCCAGCAGCCATGGTGGGACTAGCGACAGCACAGATACGCAGTATTTT. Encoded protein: CASSHGGTSDSTDTQYF.

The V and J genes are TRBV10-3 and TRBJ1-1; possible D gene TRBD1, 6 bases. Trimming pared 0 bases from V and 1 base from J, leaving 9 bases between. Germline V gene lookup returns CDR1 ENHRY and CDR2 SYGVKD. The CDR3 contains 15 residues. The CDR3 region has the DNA TGTGCCATCAGTGAGTCGACCAGGGGGAACACTGAAGCTTTCTTT. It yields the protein CAISESTRGNTEAFF.

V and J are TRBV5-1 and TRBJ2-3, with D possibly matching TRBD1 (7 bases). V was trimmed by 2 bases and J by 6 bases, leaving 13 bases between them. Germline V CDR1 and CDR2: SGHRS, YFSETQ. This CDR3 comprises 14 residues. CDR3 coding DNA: TGCGCCAGCAGCTTCGAGCAGGGGGGCGATACGCAGTATTTT. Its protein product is CASSFEQGGDTQYF.

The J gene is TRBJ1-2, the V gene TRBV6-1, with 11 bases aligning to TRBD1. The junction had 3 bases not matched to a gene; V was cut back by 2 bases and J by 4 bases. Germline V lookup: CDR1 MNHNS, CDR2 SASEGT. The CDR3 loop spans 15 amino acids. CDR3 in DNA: TGTGCCAGCAGTGAAAGCGGACAGGGGGCCTATGGCTACACCTTC. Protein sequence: CASSESGQGAYGYTF.

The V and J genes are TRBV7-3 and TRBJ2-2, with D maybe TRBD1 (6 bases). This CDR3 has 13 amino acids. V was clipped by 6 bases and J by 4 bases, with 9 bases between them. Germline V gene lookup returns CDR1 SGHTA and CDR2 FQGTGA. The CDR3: CASSTGSTGELFF. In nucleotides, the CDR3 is TGTGCCAGCAGTACAGGGAGCACCGGGGAGCTGTTTTTT.

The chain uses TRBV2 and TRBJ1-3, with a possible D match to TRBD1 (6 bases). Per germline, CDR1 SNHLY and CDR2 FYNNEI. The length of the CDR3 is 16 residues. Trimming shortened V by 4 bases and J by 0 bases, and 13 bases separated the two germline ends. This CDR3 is CASSVQGPSSGNTIYF. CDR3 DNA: TGTGCCAGCAGTGTACAGGGCCCGAGCTCTGGAAACACCATATATTTT.

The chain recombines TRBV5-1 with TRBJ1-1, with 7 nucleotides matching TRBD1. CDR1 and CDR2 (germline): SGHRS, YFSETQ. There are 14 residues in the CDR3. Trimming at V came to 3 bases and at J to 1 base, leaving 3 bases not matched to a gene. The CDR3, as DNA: TGCGCCAGCAGCTCTGGACAGGCGAACACTGAAGCTTTCTTT. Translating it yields CASSSGQANTEAFF.

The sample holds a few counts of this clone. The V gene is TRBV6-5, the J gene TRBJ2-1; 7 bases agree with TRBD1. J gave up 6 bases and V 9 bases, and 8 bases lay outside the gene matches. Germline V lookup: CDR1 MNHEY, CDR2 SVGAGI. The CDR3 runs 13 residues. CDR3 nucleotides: TGTGCCAGTGGAGACAGGGATGGCAATGAGCAGTTCTTC. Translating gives CASGDRDGNEQFF.

The CDR3: CASSLVGQGLSNTGELFF. In nucleotides, the CDR3 is TGTGCCAGCAGCTTAGTGGGACAGGGATTATCAAACACCGGGGAGCTGTTTTTT. The V gene is TRBV7-9, the J gene TRBJ2-2, with 9 bases aligning to TRBD1. Trimming took 1 base from V and 2 from J; bases not matched to a gene: 8. The CDR3 is made up of 18 amino acids. The germline gives CDR1 SEHNR, CDR2 FQNEAQ (reference sequence).

CDR3 amino acids: CASSPIGAGELFF. CDR3 DNA sequence: TGTGCCAGCTCACCTATCGGGGCCGGGGAGCTGTTTTTT. V gene TRBV18 combines with J gene TRBJ2-2, with a tentative D call TRBD2 (5 bases). Looked up from germline, CDR1 is KGHSH and CDR2 is LQKENI. V was trimmed by 3 bases and J by 6 bases, leaving 8 bases between them. This CDR3 has 13 residues.

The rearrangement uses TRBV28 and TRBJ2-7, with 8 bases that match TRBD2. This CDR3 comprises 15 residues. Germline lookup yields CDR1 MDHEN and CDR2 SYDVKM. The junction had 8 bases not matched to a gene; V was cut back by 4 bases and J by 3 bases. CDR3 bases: TGTGCCAGCAGTTCCCCCGGGGCGGGGGGCTACGAGCAGTACTTC. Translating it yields CASSSPGAGGYEQYF.

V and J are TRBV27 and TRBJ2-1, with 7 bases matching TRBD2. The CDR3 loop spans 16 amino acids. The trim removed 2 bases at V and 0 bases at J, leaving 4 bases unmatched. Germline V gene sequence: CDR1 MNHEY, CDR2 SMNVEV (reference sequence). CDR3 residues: CASSLRRGSSYNEQFF. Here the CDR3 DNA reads TGTGCCAGCAGTTTACGGCGCGGGAGCTCCTACAATGAGCAGTTCTTC.

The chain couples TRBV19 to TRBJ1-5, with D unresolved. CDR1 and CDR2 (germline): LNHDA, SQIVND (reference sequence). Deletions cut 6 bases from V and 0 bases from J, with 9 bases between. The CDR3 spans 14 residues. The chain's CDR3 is CASRAVHSNQPQHF. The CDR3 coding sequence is TGTGCCAGTAGGGCAGTACATAGCAATCAGCCCCAGCATTTT.

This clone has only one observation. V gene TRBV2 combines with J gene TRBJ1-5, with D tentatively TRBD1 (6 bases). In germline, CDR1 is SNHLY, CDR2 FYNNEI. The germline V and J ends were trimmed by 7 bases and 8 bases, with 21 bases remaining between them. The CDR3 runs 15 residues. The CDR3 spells CASTMDSRSRKPQHF. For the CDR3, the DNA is TGTGCCAGCACAATGGACAGTCGGTCCAGAAAGCCCCAGCATTTT.

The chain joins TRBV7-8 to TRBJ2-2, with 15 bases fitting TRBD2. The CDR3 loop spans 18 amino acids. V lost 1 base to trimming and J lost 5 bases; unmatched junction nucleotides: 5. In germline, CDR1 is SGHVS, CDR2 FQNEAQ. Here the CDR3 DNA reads TGTGCCAGCAGCTTAGAAGGGACTAGCGGGGGGCGAACCGGGGAGCTGTTTTTT. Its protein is CASSLEGTSGGRTGELFF.

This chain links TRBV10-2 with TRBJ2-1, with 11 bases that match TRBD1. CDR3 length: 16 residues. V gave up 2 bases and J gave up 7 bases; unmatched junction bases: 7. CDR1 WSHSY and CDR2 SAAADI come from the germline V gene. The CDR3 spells CASSEGPGTGGNEQFF. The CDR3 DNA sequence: TGCGCCAGCAGTGAGGGGCCCGGGACAGGGGGGAATGAGCAGTTCTTC.

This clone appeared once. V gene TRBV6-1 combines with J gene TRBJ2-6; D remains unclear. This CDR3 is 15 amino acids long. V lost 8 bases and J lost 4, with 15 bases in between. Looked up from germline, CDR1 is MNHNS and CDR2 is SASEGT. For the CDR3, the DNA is TGTGCCAGCTTCCCGAGTGAGGCCGGGGCCAACGTCCTGACTTTC. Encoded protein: CASFPSEAGANVLTF.

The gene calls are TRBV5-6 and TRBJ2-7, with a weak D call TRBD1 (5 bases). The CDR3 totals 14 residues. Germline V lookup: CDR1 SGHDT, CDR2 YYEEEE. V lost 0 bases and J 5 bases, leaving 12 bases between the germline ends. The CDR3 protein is CASSLGSGWHEQYF. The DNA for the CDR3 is TGTGCCAGCAGCTTGGGATCAGGGTGGCACGAGCAGTACTTC.

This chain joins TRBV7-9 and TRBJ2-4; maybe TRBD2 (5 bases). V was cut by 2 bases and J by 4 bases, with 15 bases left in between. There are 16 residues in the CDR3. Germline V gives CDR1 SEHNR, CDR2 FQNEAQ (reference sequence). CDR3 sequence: CASSLHPLREKNIQYF. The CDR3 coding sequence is TGTGCCAGCAGCTTACACCCCCTCCGGGAAAAAAACATTCAGTACTTC.

The CDR3 DNA reads as TGTGCCAGCAGCTTCTCTTATCAGCCCCAGCATTTT. This gives the protein CASSFSYQPQHF. The chain couples TRBV7-9 to TRBJ1-5; D remains unclear. Deletions cut 3 bases from V and 5 bases from J, with 5 bases between. The CDR3 extends over 12 amino acids. The germline V gene encodes CDR1 SEHNR and CDR2 FQNEAQ (reference sequence).

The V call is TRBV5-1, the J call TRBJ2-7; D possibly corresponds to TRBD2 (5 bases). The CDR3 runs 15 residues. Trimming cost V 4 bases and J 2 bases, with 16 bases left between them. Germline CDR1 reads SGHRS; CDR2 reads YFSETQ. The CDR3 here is CASSLVWTSPYEQYF. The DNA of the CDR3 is TGCGCCAGCAGCCTGGTCTGGACTTCCCCCTACGAGCAGTACTTC.

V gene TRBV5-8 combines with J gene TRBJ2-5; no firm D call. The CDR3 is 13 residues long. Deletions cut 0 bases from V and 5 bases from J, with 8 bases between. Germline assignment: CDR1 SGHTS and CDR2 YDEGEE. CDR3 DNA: TGTGCCAGCAGCTTGGTGTCTCCCGAGACCCAGTACTTC. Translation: CASSLVSPETQYF.

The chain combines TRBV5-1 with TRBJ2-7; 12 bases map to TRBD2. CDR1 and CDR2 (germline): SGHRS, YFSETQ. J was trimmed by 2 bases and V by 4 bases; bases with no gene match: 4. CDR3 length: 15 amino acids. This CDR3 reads CASSPTSGGPYEQYF. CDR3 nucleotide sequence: TGCGCCAGCAGCCCGACTAGCGGGGGACCCTACGAGCAGTACTTC.

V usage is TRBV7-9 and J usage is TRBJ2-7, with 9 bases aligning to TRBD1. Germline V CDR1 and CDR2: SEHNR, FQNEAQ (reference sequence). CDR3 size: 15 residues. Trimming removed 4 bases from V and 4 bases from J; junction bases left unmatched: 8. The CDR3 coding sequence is TGTGCCAGCAGCTCGCGCACAGGGGGCGCTTACGAGCAGTACTTC. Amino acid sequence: CASSSRTGGAYEQYF.

CDR3 DNA: TGCGCCAGCAGCTTTGCGGGGGGGGGCCTTGAGCAGTTCTTC. This gives the protein CASSFAGGGLEQFF. The rearrangement uses TRBV5-1 and TRBJ2-1; 9 bases are shared with TRBD2. J lost 9 bases, V lost 2 bases, and 6 bases had no gene match. Germline V lookup: CDR1 SGHRS, CDR2 YFSETQ. The length of the CDR3 is 14 residues.

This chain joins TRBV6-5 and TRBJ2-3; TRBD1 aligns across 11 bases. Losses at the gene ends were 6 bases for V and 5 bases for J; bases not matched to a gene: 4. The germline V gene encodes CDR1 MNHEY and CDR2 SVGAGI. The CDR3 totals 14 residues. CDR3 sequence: CASSRGTGGDTQYF. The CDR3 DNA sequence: TGTGCCAGCAGCCGAGGGACAGGGGGAGATACGCAGTATTTT.

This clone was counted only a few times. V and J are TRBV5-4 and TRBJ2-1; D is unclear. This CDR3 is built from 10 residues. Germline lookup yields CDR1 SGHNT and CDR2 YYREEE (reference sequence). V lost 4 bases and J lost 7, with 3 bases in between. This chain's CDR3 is CASSQNEQFF. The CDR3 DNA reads TGTGCCAGCAGCCAGAATGAGCAGTTCTTC.